One sample yielded the 12 T cell receptor beta chains listed below, sequenced in a study of cytomegalovirus exposure and HLA in healthy donors. Produced via immunoSEQ multiplex PCR; TCRdb's table is partial and in-frame only. Of about 150,000 clones listed, about 88% are singletons. Sequenced sample: PBMCs. The receptors shown here come from a woman aged 18-29 years in good health and CMV-seropositive.

The CDR3 coding sequence is TGTGCCAGCAGCAAAGACAGCCAAGAGACCCAGTACTTC. Its protein is CASSKDSQETQYF. The chain recombines TRBV5-6 with TRBJ2-5; TRBD1 might be the D (5 bases). The V end lost 4 bases, the J end lost 1 base, and 8 bases lay between the germline ends. The V gene's germline CDR1 is SGHDT and CDR2 YYEEEE. CDR3 length: 13 amino acids.

The rearrangement links TRBV2 to TRBJ2-7; tentatively, D is TRBD2 (5 bases). The V and J ends lost 5 bases and 5 bases respectively, with 22 bases between them. Germline V gene lookup returns CDR1 SNHLY and CDR2 FYNNEI. CDR3 size: 16 residues. The CDR3 spells CASSQTRVRRPNEQYF. DNA for the CDR3: TGTGCCAGCAGTCAAACCCGGGTACGGAGGCCCAACGAGCAGTACTTC.

The chain recombines TRBV25-1 with TRBJ1-5; a weak D match, TRBD1 (6 bases). The germline V and J ends were trimmed by 3 bases and 1 base, with 7 bases remaining between them. This CDR3 contains 14 residues. CDR1 is MGHDK, CDR2 SYGVNS, per germline. The CDR3: CASSDRGSNQPQHF. CDR3 DNA: TGTGCCAGCAGTGACAGGGGAAGCAATCAGCCCCAGCATTTT.

This rearrangement joins TRBV7-9 to TRBJ2-1, with TRBD2 identical over 12 bases. V trimming: 5 bases; J trimming: 7 bases; junction bases outside the gene matches: 6. The CDR3 is 15 residues long. The germline gives CDR1 SEHNR, CDR2 FQNEAQ (reference sequence). CDR3 in amino acids: CASSASGRARNEQFF. In nucleotides, the CDR3 is TGTGCCAGCAGCGCTAGCGGGAGGGCTAGGAATGAGCAGTTCTTC. Full variable domain (missing parts from reference TRBV7-9 and TRBJ2-1): DTGVSQNPRHKITKRGQNVTFRCDPISEHNRLYWYRQTLGQGPEFLTYFQNEAQLEKSRLLSDRFSAERPKGSFSTLEIQRTEQGDSAMYLCASSASGRARNEQFFGPGTRLTVL.

The chain is built from TRBV30 and TRBJ2-2, with D maybe TRBD1 (5 bases). CDR1 and CDR2 (germline): GTSNPN, SVGIG (reference sequence). The CDR3 is 12 residues long. The V end lost 1 base, the J end lost 5 bases, and 5 bases lay between the germline ends. CDR3 in DNA: TGTGCCTGGAGTGCAGGGACCGGGGAGCTGTTTTTT. Amino acids: CAWSAGTGELFF.

This chain uses TRBV19 with TRBJ2-2, with TRBD1 identical over 7 bases. This CDR3 is built from 14 residues. The V gene's germline CDR1 is LNHDA and CDR2 SQIVND (reference sequence). With 7 bases clipped from V and 3 bases from J, the junction kept 5 bases outside the gene matches. The CDR3 nucleotides are TGTGCCAGTATAGACACAGGGGACACCGGGGAGCTGTTTTTT. This gives the protein CASIDTGDTGELFF.

The chain combines TRBV6-5 with TRBJ2-5, with 9 nucleotides matching TRBD1. The CDR3 has 16 amino acids. Germline loops: CDR1 MNHEY, CDR2 SVGAGI. V shed 4 bases and J 6 bases; nucleotides not matched to a gene: 12. The CDR3 is CASSSQGPGQGQTQYF. CDR3 DNA: TGTGCCAGCAGTTCGCAGGGACCAGGACAGGGGCAGACCCAGTACTTC.

Written as DNA, the CDR3 is TGTGCCAGCACGGGGTCTCTGTCCTACGAGCAGTACTTC. Its protein product is CASTGSLSYEQYF. J is TRBJ2-7 and V is TRBV27; a possible D gene is TRBD2 (5 bases). This CDR3 is 13 amino acids long. Trimming cost V 7 bases and J 1 base, with 11 bases left between them. The germline V gene encodes CDR1 MNHEY and CDR2 SMNVEV (reference sequence).

This rearrangement joins TRBV30 to TRBJ2-1, with D tentatively TRBD1 (5 bases). Germline lookup yields CDR1 GTSNPN and CDR2 SVGIG (reference sequence). With 2 bases removed from V and 9 bases from J, the gap between germline ends came to 11 bases. There are 12 residues in the CDR3. The CDR3 sequence is CAWSSRGFEQFF. The CDR3 DNA follows: TGTGCCTGGAGTTCTAGGGGATTTGAGCAGTTCTTC.

The CDR3 sequence is CASSGTSLSTDTQYF. The CDR3 DNA follows: TGTGCCAGTAGTGGGACTAGTCTTAGCACAGATACGCAGTATTTT. This sequence joins TRBV19 and TRBJ2-3; the match to TRBD2 covers 8 bases. The CDR3 spans 15 residues. Germline values: CDR1 LNHDA, CDR2 SQIVND (reference sequence). Trimming at V came to 5 bases and at J to 0 bases, leaving 4 bases not matched to a gene.

The chain employs TRBV11-3 and TRBJ2-1, with 11 bases aligning to TRBD2. The CDR3 consists of 14 residues. Germline loops: CDR1 SGHNT, CDR2 YENEEA. The V segment lost 1 base and the J segment 10 bases; nucleotides outside the gene matches: 3. CDR3 in amino acids: CASSLGLAGWEQFF. For the CDR3, the DNA is TGTGCCAGCAGCTTAGGACTAGCGGGGTGGGAGCAGTTCTTC.

The chain carries TRBV5-4 and TRBJ2-1, with TRBD2 matching over 11 bases. V lost 0 bases, J lost 7 bases, and 3 bases stayed unmatched. This CDR3 is built from 15 residues. Germline V gives CDR1 SGHNT, CDR2 YYREEE (reference sequence). Written as DNA, the CDR3 is TGTGCCAGCAGCTTGGCCGGGACTAGCGGTAATGAGCAGTTCTTC. As protein: CASSLAGTSGNEQFF.